The sequence of this TCR beta chain was determined in a study of T cell clusters in autoimmune cytopenias. This CDR3 has 15 residues. CDR1 is DFQATT, CDR2 SNEGSKA, per germline (reference sequence). About 37,500 genome equivalents of blood DNA were amplified for TRB. TRB rearrangements were amplified by touch-down multiplex PCR with mixed TRB-A/B primers. TCRdb reanalyzed the multiplex PCR reads and collapses them to one entry per CDR3 protein, without DNA. Its table lists roughly 7,000 distinct CDR3 sequences. The receptor was isolated from a human donor with an autoimmune cytopenia or autoimmune hepatitis (not recorded which). Sequenced sample: peripheral blood. V and J are TRBV20-1 and TRBJ1-5; TCRdb selects TRBD1, and the lack of DNA leaves this call unchecked. CDR3 protein: CSALGQTHSNQPQHF.